This entry features one T cell receptor beta chain sequence. The study recruited people aged roughly 18 to 89 years across around 23 US areas. Participants' own reports of clinical history determined their cohort assignment. Original data processing: Estimated nucleated cell counts came from reference gene primer amplification. Data came from immunoSEQ multiplex PCR; TCRdb stores just in-frame clones and leaves some out. V, J and clone size are those of that table, while D and trimming were read from the DNA. The top ten clones hold 2.5% to 3.5% of a sample with about 140,000 clones, 60% to 80% of them seen once. The V gene lost 6 bases and the J gene lost 5 bases, with 13 bases spanning the gap. The germline CDR1 and CDR2 sequences are MDHEN and SYDVKM. The CDR3 contains 13 residues. These data originate in a study of blood T cell repertoires in COVID-19. Turning to the study itself: Some COVID-19 samples were acute and others convalescent; all came from the United States, Italy and Spain.

Material: PBMCs or T cells enriched from blood (not recorded which). V is TRBV28 and J is TRBJ1-2, with a tentative D call TRBD1 (6 bases). The receptor was derived from a woman aged 45-60 years who had recovered from COVID-19. The CDR3 bases are TGTGCCAGCAGCACGGGACACATATATGGCTACACCTTC. Encoded protein: CASSTGHIYGYTF.